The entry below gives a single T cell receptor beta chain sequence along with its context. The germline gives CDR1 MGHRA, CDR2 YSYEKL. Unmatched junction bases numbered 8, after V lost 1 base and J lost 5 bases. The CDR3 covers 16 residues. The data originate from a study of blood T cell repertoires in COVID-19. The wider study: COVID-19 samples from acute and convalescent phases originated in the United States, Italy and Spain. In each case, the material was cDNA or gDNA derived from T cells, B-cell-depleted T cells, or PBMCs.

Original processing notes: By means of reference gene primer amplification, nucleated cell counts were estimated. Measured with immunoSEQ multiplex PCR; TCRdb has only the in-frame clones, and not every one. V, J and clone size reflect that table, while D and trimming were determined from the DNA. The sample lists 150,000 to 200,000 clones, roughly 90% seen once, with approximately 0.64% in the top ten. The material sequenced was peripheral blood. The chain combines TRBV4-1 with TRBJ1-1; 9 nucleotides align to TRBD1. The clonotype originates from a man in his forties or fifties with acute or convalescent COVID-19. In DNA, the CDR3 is TGCGCCAGCAGCCAAGGAGCACAGGGGGCACTGACTGAAGCTTTCTTT. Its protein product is CASSQGAQGALTEAFF.